The clone carrying this T cell receptor beta chain was counted only a few times. Its antigen is as yet unknown. Healthy Caucasians provided all donations. Template switching introduced a universal primer site, and the cDNA bore unique molecular identifiers. TCRdb recomputed calls from the 5' RACE reads with MiXCR, one row per CDR3 protein. The repertoire holds approximately 700,000 distinct CDR3 sequences, with around 5.7% as singletons. CDR1 is SGHKS, CDR2 YYEKEE, per germline (reference sequence). V dropped 4 bases and J dropped 6 bases, with 12 bases sitting between them. CDR3 length: 13 amino acids. The record originates from a study of identical twins. Broader study findings: Cord blood's abundant beta clonotypes had fewer insertions, unlike memory repertoires.

The receptor's source is a man aged 18 to 29 in good health. The rearrangement uses TRBV5-5 and TRBJ2-3, with D unresolved. Specimen: naive T cells sorted from blood. The CDR3 spells CASSDGVWDTQYF. DNA of the CDR3: TGTGCCAGCAGCGATGGGGTGTGGGATACGCAGTATTTT.